The rows below give T cell receptor beta chains drawn from one sample of a study of beta chain features in type 1 diabetes. Measured with immunoSEQ multiplex PCR; TCRdb has only the in-frame clones, and not every one. The sample holds almost 350,000 clones, roughly a fifth seen once. Material for sequencing was naive CD4+ T cells from blood. Receptor source: a woman younger than 35 in good health. Each CDR3 is given with its conserved first and last residue. Each record gives: J gene, D gene, V gene, clone size, CDR3 DNA, CDR3 protein. D genes are given only for firm matches. A clone size is listed for some rows: how often the clone was seen (once, few, many), or a class if it is expanded.

TRBJ1-1 . TRBV29-1 once TGCAGCGTCTCTCGACGCCCAGGGGATGGTGAAGCTTTCTTT CSVSRRPGDGEAFF
TRBJ2-7 . TRBV29-1 few TGCAGCGTATATACAGGGATACGGCAGTACTTC CSVYTGIRQYF
TRBJ1-2 . TRBV30 . TGTGCCTGGAGTGTAACGGGGAGACGATATGGCTACACCTTC CAWSVTGRRYGYTF
TRBJ1-1 . TRBV28 . TGTGCCAGCAGTTCCCGAGCAGGTAACACTGAAGCTTTCTTT CASSSRAGNTEAFF
TRBJ2-7 TRBD2 TRBV4-2 few TGTGCCAGCAGCTTACAGACTAGCGGGGGGGGCTACGAGCAGTACTTC CASSLQTSGGGYEQYF
TRBJ2-4 TRBD1 TRBV7-2 few TGTGCCAGCAGCGCCGACAGGGCAAAAAACATTCAGTACTTC CASSADRAKNIQYF
TRBJ2-1 TRBD2 TRBV11-2 few TGTGCCAGCAGCTCTATCTCTAGGACTAGCGGGAGTCGGTCGGAGCAGTTCTTC CASSSISRTSGSRSEQFF
TRBJ2-2 . TRBV29-1 . TGCAGCGTTGAGGGGGAGGCAGGGCAGACCGGGGAGCTGTTTTTT CSVEGEAGQTGELFF
TRBJ1-1 . TRBV30 few TGTGCCTGGAGTGGACAGTACACTGAAGCTTTCTTT CAWSGQYTEAFF
TRBJ2-1 TRBD2 TRBV30 . TGTGCCTGGAGTGTACAGCTAGCGGGAGTTCGGAATGAGCAGTTCTTC CAWSVQLAGVRNEQFF
TRBJ2-5 . TRBV5-1 few TGCGCCAGCAGCTTTTCCGGGGGACGGACCCAAGAGACCCAGTACTTC CASSFSGGRTQETQYF
TRBJ2-7 TRBD1 TRBV29-1 . TGCAGCGTCCGGACAGGGAGGCGCGAGCAGTACTTC CSVRTGRREQYF
TRBJ2-7 TRBD1 TRBV6-5 . TGTGCCAGCAGCATCGACAGGGACACCTACGAGCAGTACTTC CASSIDRDTYEQYF
TRBJ2-7 TRBD1 TRBV23-1 . TGCGCCAGCAGTCAATGGGACAGGAGCTATTCCTACGAGCAGTACTTC CASSQWDRSYSYEQYF
TRBJ2-7 . TRBV30 . TGTGCCTGGAGTCAGGGGGGCTACGAGCAGTACTTC CAWSQGGYEQYF
TRBJ2-7 . TRBV20-1 few TGCAGTGCCGACCAGGAAGGACTCTTGCACTTC CSADQEGLLHF